These T cell receptor beta chains were read from a single sample in a study of blood T cells in healthy people across ages. Each CDR3 protein gets one entry after TCRdb re-called the 5' RACE reads with MiXCR. The table shows over a million distinct CDR3 sequences, with roughly 24% occurring only once. These data also formed part of another study, on T cells of mothers and their children.

The sample comprised blood. The receptors come from a girl between 2 and 10 years old in good health. Each CDR3 is given with its conserved first and last residue. Each record gives: clone size, V gene, J gene, D gene, CDR3 DNA, CDR3 protein. D genes are given only for firm matches. Size is stated for part of the rows, as once, few or many counts, or as a class when the clone is expanded.

clone size: .
V gene: TRBV29-1
J gene: TRBJ1-2
D gene: .
CDR3 DNA: TGCAGCGTCGAGACAGAGCGGAGGTATGGCTACACCTTC
CDR3 protein: CSVETERRYGYTF

clone size: .
V gene: TRBV7-6
J gene: TRBJ2-3
D gene: .
CDR3 DNA: TGTGCCAGCAGCTTACCAGAGTTCAGAGATACGCAGTATTTT
CDR3 protein: CASSLPEFRDTQYF

clone size: .
V gene: TRBV6-1
J gene: TRBJ2-5
D gene: .
CDR3 DNA: TGTGCCAGCAAGGCTGGGGTGGTAGAGACCCAGTACTTC
CDR3 protein: CASKAGVVETQYF

clone size: few
V gene: TRBV24-1
J gene: TRBJ2-5
D gene: TRBD2
CDR3 DNA: TGTGCCACCAGTGATTCGGGACTAGCGGGAGTATCAGAGACCCAGTACTTC
CDR3 protein: CATSDSGLAGVSETQYF

clone size: .
V gene: TRBV28
J gene: TRBJ1-1
D gene: .
CDR3 DNA: TGTGCCAGCAGGGAGGGACGGCGGAACACTGAAGCTTTCTTT
CDR3 protein: CASREGRRNTEAFF

clone size: few
V gene: TRBV3-1
J gene: TRBJ2-1
D gene: .
CDR3 DNA: TGTGCCAGCAGCCACTTGAAAAATGAGCAGTTCTTC
CDR3 protein: CASSHLKNEQFF

clone size: few
V gene: TRBV2
J gene: TRBJ2-1
D gene: .
CDR3 DNA: TGTGGGAGCGGTGAATCCTACAATGAGCAGTTCTTC
CDR3 protein: CGSGESYNEQFF

clone size: .
V gene: TRBV29-1
J gene: TRBJ2-7
D gene: TRBD1
CDR3 DNA: TGCAGCGTTAAAGGGACAGGTCTATCCTACGAGCAGTACTTC
CDR3 protein: CSVKGTGLSYEQYF

clone size: .
V gene: TRBV27
J gene: TRBJ1-4
D gene: .
CDR3 DNA: TGTGCCAGCAGTTTACAGGTTGCAACTAATGAAAAACTGTTTTTT
CDR3 protein: CASSLQVATNEKLFF

clone size: few
V gene: TRBV20-1
J gene: TRBJ2-6
D gene: .
CDR3 DNA: TGCAGTGCTTATAACAGGGACATCCCCTCTGGGGCCAACGTCCTGACTTTC
CDR3 protein: CSAYNRDIPSGANVLTF

clone size: many
V gene: TRBV7-2
J gene: TRBJ2-3
D gene: .
CDR3 DNA: TGTGCCAGCAGCTTATCCCGGGCAGATACGCAGTATTTT
CDR3 protein: CASSLSRADTQYF

clone size: few
V gene: TRBV7-4
J gene: TRBJ2-5
D gene: .
CDR3 DNA: TGTGCCAGCAGCTTAATGTGGAAGGAGACCCAGTACTTC
CDR3 protein: CASSLMWKETQYF

clone size: .
V gene: TRBV29-1
J gene: TRBJ2-3
D gene: .
CDR3 DNA: TGCAGCGTTCTCACGGGGGTCCCAGATACGCAGTATTTT
CDR3 protein: CSVLTGVPDTQYF

clone size: .
V gene: TRBV4-2
J gene: TRBJ2-3
D gene: .
CDR3 DNA: TGTGCCAGCAGCCCCTACGACAGCAGCACAGATACGCAGTATTTT
CDR3 protein: CASSPYDSSTDTQYF

clone size: .
V gene: TRBV6-5
J gene: TRBJ1-5
D gene: .
CDR3 DNA: TGTGCCAGCAGTTGGGAGCGGAGTCAGCCCCAGCATTTT
CDR3 protein: CASSWERSQPQHF

clone size: few
V gene: TRBV15
J gene: TRBJ1-2
D gene: .
CDR3 DNA: TGTGCCACCAGCAGAGAGGCAGACAGCAACTATGGCTACACCTTC
CDR3 protein: CATSREADSNYGYTF

clone size: .
V gene: TRBV5-5
J gene: TRBJ2-1
D gene: TRBD2
CDR3 DNA: TGTGCCAGCAGCTGGGACTACTACAATGAGCAGTTCTTC
CDR3 protein: CASSWDYYNEQFF

clone size: .
V gene: TRBV4-3
J gene: TRBJ1-2
D gene: .
CDR3 DNA: TGCGCCAGCAGCCAAGATTGGACCGGGTGGGGGTATGGCTACACCTTC
CDR3 protein: CASSQDWTGWGYGYTF

clone size: .
V gene: TRBV6-6
J gene: TRBJ2-3
D gene: .
CDR3 DNA: TGTGCCAGCAGCGCCGCGACGACAGATACGCAGTATTTT
CDR3 protein: CASSAATTDTQYF

clone size: .
V gene: TRBV12-3/TRBV12-4
J gene: TRBJ1-4
D gene: TRBD1
CDR3 DNA: TGTGCCTGCACTTGGGACAGGAATACGGTTGGAGAGGAAAAACTGTTTTTT
CDR3 protein: CACTWDRNTVGEEKLFF

clone size: .
V gene: TRBV7-7
J gene: TRBJ2-1
D gene: .
CDR3 DNA: TGTGCTAGCAGCCCTAGTGCGGGACCCTCCTACAATGAGCAGTTCTTC
CDR3 protein: CASSPSAGPSYNEQFF

clone size: .
V gene: TRBV19
J gene: TRBJ1-1
D gene: .
CDR3 DNA: TGTGCCAGTAGTATAGGGAACGGATTGAACACTGAAGCTTTCTTT
CDR3 protein: CASSIGNGLNTEAFF

clone size: few
V gene: TRBV7-8
J gene: TRBJ2-1
D gene: .
CDR3 DNA: TGTACCAGCAGCTTAGACTCCGAAACCTACAATGAGCAGTTCTTC
CDR3 protein: CTSSLDSETYNEQFF

clone size: .
V gene: TRBV6-5
J gene: TRBJ2-7
D gene: .
CDR3 DNA: TGTGCCAGCAGAACCGCCGTGGGGGCGGGTGAGCAGTACTTC
CDR3 protein: CASRTAVGAGEQYF

clone size: .
V gene: TRBV13
J gene: TRBJ1-3
D gene: .
CDR3 DNA: TGTGCCAGCAGCCCAGTAGGGCCCGGAAACACCATATATTTT
CDR3 protein: CASSPVGPGNTIYF

clone size: .
V gene: TRBV10-2
J gene: TRBJ2-7
D gene: .
CDR3 DNA: TGCGCCAGCAGGGCCACCTACGAGCAGTACTTC
CDR3 protein: CASRATYEQYF

clone size: .
V gene: TRBV6-5
J gene: TRBJ1-1
D gene: .
CDR3 DNA: TGTGCCAGCAGTCTCCTCACTCGGACTGAAGCTTTCTTT
CDR3 protein: CASSLLTRTEAFF

clone size: .
V gene: TRBV20-1
J gene: TRBJ2-1
D gene: .
CDR3 DNA: TGCAGTTCTGGGGGAACATTGGTAGGCGGTAGGCATGAGCAGTTCTTC
CDR3 protein: CSSGGTLVGGRHEQFF

clone size: .
V gene: TRBV24-1
J gene: TRBJ2-6
D gene: .
CDR3 DNA: TGTGCCACCAGTGACCCCTGGCTCTCTGGGGCCAACGTCCTGACTTTC
CDR3 protein: CATSDPWLSGANVLTF

clone size: few
V gene: TRBV20-1
J gene: TRBJ2-5
D gene: TRBD2
CDR3 DNA: TGCAGTGCTTTGGGTGAGGGACTAGCAGTCCAAGAGACCCAGTACTTC
CDR3 protein: CSALGEGLAVQETQYF

clone size: few
V gene: TRBV28
J gene: TRBJ1-6
D gene: TRBD1
CDR3 DNA: TGTGCCAGCAGCCCAACTGACAGGGACGGGTCACCCCTCCACTTT
CDR3 protein: CASSPTDRDGSPLHF

clone size: few
V gene: TRBV7-2
J gene: TRBJ2-1
D gene: .
CDR3 DNA: TGTGCCAGCAGCTTAGGGGACGCTGAGCAGTTCTTC
CDR3 protein: CASSLGDAEQFF

clone size: .
V gene: TRBV7-2
J gene: TRBJ2-5
D gene: .
CDR3 DNA: TGTGCCAGCAGCTCGGACCTAAACCAAGAGACCCAGTACTTC
CDR3 protein: CASSSDLNQETQYF

clone size: .
V gene: TRBV3-1
J gene: TRBJ2-1
D gene: .
CDR3 DNA: TGTGCCAGCAGCCGGGGACTCCTAAATCCCAATGAGCAGTTCTTC
CDR3 protein: CASSRGLLNPNEQFF

clone size: few
V gene: TRBV28
J gene: TRBJ1-2
D gene: .
CDR3 DNA: TGTGCCAGCAGTCCGCAGGGTTATGATGGCTACACCTTC
CDR3 protein: CASSPQGYDGYTF

clone size: .
V gene: TRBV12-3/TRBV12-4
J gene: TRBJ1-2
D gene: .
CDR3 DNA: TGTGCCAGCAGTGATCTGGTACGGGGCTACACCTTC
CDR3 protein: CASSDLVRGYTF

clone size: few
V gene: TRBV24-1
J gene: TRBJ2-5
D gene: .
CDR3 DNA: TGTGCCACCAGCGGCATCCGGGGGTCAGAGACCCAGTACTTC
CDR3 protein: CATSGIRGSETQYF

clone size: .
V gene: TRBV5-1
J gene: TRBJ1-4
D gene: .
CDR3 DNA: TGCGCCAGCAGCTTGGAACAGGGAAGATTAGAAAAACTGTTTTTT
CDR3 protein: CASSLEQGRLEKLFF

clone size: few
V gene: TRBV6-5
J gene: TRBJ1-2
D gene: .
CDR3 DNA: TGTGCCAGCAGTTACACCCATAACGAAGGCTACACCTTC
CDR3 protein: CASSYTHNEGYTF

clone size: many
V gene: TRBV29-1
J gene: TRBJ2-1
D gene: .
CDR3 DNA: TGCAGCGTTGAGAGCAATGAGCAGTTCTTC
CDR3 protein: CSVESNEQFF

clone size: few
V gene: TRBV30
J gene: TRBJ1-4
D gene: .
CDR3 DNA: TGTGCCTGGAAAGCCCCCAGGAGGCAGGATGAAAAACTGTTTTTT
CDR3 protein: CAWKAPRRQDEKLFF

clone size: few
V gene: TRBV20-1
J gene: TRBJ2-5
D gene: .
CDR3 DNA: TGCAGTGCTAGACCGGGGCATGGGGAGACCCAGTACTTC
CDR3 protein: CSARPGHGETQYF

clone size: .
V gene: TRBV11-2
J gene: TRBJ2-1
D gene: .
CDR3 DNA: TGTGCCAGCAGCCCGATCAGGGGCCCGAACCCGAATGAGCAGTTCTTC
CDR3 protein: CASSPIRGPNPNEQFF

clone size: .
V gene: TRBV12-3/TRBV12-4
J gene: TRBJ2-1
D gene: .
CDR3 DNA: TGTGCCAGCAGTCCATACACATTAGCGTCGAGCTCCTACAATGAGCAGTTCTTC
CDR3 protein: CASSPYTLASSSYNEQFF

clone size: .
V gene: TRBV9
J gene: TRBJ2-5
D gene: TRBD2
CDR3 DNA: TGTGCCAGCAGCGTAGGGGCTAGCGGGGGACAAGAGACCCAGTACTTC
CDR3 protein: CASSVGASGGQETQYF

clone size: .
V gene: TRBV6-2/TRBV6-3
J gene: TRBJ1-1
D gene: .
CDR3 DNA: TGTGCCAGCGCCCGGGGGGTTATGAACACTGAAGCTTTCTTT
CDR3 protein: CASARGVMNTEAFF

clone size: .
V gene: TRBV28
J gene: TRBJ1-1
D gene: .
CDR3 DNA: TGTGCCAGCAGTTTACGACCCTTTAACACTGAAGCTTTCTTT
CDR3 protein: CASSLRPFNTEAFF

clone size: .
V gene: TRBV14
J gene: TRBJ2-1
D gene: .
CDR3 DNA: TGTGCCAGCAGCCAAGGGTTTTACAATGAGCAGTTCTTC
CDR3 protein: CASSQGFYNEQFF

clone size: .
V gene: TRBV7-3
J gene: TRBJ2-1
D gene: .
CDR3 DNA: TGTGCCAGCAGCTTATTAGGAGCGGACAATGAGCAGTTCTTC
CDR3 protein: CASSLLGADNEQFF

clone size: .
V gene: TRBV29-1
J gene: TRBJ1-1
D gene: .
CDR3 DNA: TGCAGCGTTGGTCGTTTTACGAACACTGAAGCTTTCTTT
CDR3 protein: CSVGRFTNTEAFF